Below are 5 T cell receptor beta chains sequenced from a single sample in a study of early T cells in non-severe SARS-CoV-2 infection. TCRdb re-called the 5' RACE reads with MiXCR, one entry per CDR3 protein. In the table there are approximately 68,000 distinct CDR3 sequences, roughly a tenth of which are singletons. Here the sequenced sample was whole blood, taken at baseline. Every receptor here comes from an adult who was a healthcare worker with PCR-confirmed SARS-CoV-2 infection or an uninfected control (not recorded which).

The chain couples TRBV6-6 to TRBJ2-2; D unresolved. The germline CDR1 and CDR2 sequences are MNHNY and SVGAGI (reference sequence). CDR3 length: 13 amino acids. Trimming stripped 6 bases from V and 7 bases from J, with 12 bases between. The CDR3 nucleotides are TGTGCCAGCAGCCTACCCGTAGGCGGGGAGCTGTTTTTT. It specifies CASSLPVGGELFF.

This clonotype came up many times. This rearrangement joins TRBV20-1 to TRBJ1-1; D is unresolved. V lost 5 bases, J lost 1 base, and 5 bases lay in between. There are 11 residues in the CDR3. The germline CDR1 and CDR2 sequences are DFQATT and SNEGSKA (reference sequence). The CDR3 loop is CSALGNTEAFF. The CDR3 DNA reads TGCAGTGCTCTTGGGAACACTGAAGCTTTCTTT.

This clonotype came up a few times. The rearrangement uses TRBV6-5 and TRBJ1-2; D gene unclear. Germline V gives CDR1 MNHEY, CDR2 SVGAGI. Trimming left V 6 bases short and J 2 bases short, with 10 bases between. CDR3 size: 13 residues. The CDR3 bases are TGTGCCAGCAGGCCCGACACAAACTATGGCTACACCTTC. Residues: CASRPDTNYGYTF.

Ten or more counts support this clonotype. The V and J genes are TRBV18 and TRBJ1-1; D unclear. V lost 8 bases to trimming and J lost 4 bases, with 14 bases between them. Germline V gene sequence: CDR1 KGHSH, CDR2 LQKENI. CDR3 length: 13 residues. CDR3 sequence reads: CASNSGEGTEAFF. In DNA, the CDR3 is TGTGCCAGCAATAGTGGGGAAGGCACTGAAGCTTTCTTT.

This clonotype has just a few counts. V usage is TRBV10-3 and J usage is TRBJ2-5; 8 bases map to TRBD1. V lost 3 bases and J lost 2; bases outside the gene matches: 5. Germline CDR1 and CDR2: ENHRY and SYGVKD. The CDR3 has 15 amino acids. As DNA, the CDR3 is TGTGCCATCAGTGATCGGGACAGGCCTCAAGAGACCCAGTACTTC. It is translated as CAISDRDRPQETQYF.